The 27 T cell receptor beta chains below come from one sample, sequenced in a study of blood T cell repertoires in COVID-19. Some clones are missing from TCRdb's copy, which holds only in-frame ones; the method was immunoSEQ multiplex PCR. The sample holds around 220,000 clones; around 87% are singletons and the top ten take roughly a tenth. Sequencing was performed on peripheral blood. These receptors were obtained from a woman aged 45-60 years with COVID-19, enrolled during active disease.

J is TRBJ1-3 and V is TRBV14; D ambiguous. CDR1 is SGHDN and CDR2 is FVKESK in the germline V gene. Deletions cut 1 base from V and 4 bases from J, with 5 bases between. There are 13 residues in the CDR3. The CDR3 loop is CASSQVRGNTIYF. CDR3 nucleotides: TGTGCCAGCAGCCAAGTGCGGGGAAACACCATATATTTT.

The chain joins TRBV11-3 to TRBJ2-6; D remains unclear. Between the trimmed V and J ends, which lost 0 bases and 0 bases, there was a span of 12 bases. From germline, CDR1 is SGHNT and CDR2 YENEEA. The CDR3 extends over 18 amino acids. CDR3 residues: CASSLDHWASSGANVLTF. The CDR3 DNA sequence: TGTGCCAGCAGCTTAGACCACTGGGCCAGCTCTGGGGCCAACGTCCTGACTTTC.

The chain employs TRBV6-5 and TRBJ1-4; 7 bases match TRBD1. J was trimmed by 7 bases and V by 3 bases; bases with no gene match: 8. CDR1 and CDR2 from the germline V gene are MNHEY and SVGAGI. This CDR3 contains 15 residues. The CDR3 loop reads CASSYHRDSVEKLFF. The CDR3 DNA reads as TGTGCCAGCAGTTATCACCGGGACAGCGTTGAAAAACTGTTTTTT.

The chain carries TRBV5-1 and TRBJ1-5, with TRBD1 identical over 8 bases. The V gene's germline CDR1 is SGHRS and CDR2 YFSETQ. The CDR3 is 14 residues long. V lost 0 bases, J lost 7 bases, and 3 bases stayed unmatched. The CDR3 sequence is CASSLGQGTQPQHF. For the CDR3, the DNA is TGCGCCAGCAGCTTGGGACAGGGGACGCAGCCCCAGCATTTT.

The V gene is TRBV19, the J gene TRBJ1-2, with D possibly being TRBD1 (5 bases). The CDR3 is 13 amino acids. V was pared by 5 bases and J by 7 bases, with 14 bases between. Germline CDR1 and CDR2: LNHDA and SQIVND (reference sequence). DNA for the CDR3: TGTGCCAGTAGTTGGGGCAGGGTAGGTGGCTACACCTTC. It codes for CASSWGRVGGYTF.

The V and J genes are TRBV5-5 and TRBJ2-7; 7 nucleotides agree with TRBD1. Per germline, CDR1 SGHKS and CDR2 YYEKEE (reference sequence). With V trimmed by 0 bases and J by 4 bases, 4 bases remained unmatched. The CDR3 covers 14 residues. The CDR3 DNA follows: TGTGCCAGCAGCTTGGAAGGGGGCGCGTACGAGCAGTACGTC. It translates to CASSLEGGAYEQYV.

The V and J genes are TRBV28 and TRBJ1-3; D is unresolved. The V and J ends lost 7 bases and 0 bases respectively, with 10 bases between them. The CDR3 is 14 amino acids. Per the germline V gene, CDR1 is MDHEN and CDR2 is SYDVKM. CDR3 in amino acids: CASMTSLSGNTIYF. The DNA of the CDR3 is TGTGCCAGCATGACATCCCTCTCTGGAAACACCATATATTTT.

CDR3 sequence (DNA): TGTGCCAGCAGTTTTATTACGGAGCAGGGAAGAACCGGAGGGACTGAAGCTTTCTTT. Translating gives CASSFITEQGRTGGTEAFF. The chain is built from TRBV27 and TRBJ1-1; weak D call: TRBD1 (5 bases). The ends were cut back, 3 bases at V and 5 bases at J, with 28 bases in the middle. The CDR3 covers 19 residues. Germline lookup yields CDR1 MNHEY and CDR2 SMNVEV (reference sequence).

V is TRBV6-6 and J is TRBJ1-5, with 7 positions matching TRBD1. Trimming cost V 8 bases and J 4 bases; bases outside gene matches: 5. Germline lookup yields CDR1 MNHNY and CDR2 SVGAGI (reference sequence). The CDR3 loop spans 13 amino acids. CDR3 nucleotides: TGTGCCAGCTCGTCACAGGGGAATCAGCCCCAGCATTTT. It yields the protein CASSSQGNQPQHF.

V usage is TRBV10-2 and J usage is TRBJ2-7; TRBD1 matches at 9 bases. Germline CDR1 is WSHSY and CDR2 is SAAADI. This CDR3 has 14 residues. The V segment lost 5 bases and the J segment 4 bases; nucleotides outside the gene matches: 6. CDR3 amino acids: CASSQDRGRYEQYF. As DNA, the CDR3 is TGCGCCAGCAGTCAGGACAGGGGAAGGTACGAGCAGTACTTC.

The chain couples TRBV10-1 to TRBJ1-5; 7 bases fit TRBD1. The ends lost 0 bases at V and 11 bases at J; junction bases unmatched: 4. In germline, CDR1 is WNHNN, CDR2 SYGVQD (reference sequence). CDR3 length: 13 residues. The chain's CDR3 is CASSESLGTAQHF. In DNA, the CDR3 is TGCGCCAGCAGTGAGTCACTGGGGACAGCCCAGCATTTT.

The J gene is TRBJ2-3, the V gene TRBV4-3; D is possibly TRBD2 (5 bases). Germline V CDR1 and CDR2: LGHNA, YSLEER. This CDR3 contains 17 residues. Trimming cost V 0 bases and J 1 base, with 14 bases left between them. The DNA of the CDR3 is TGCGCCAGCAGCCAAGAAGACCCGACTATGGGCACAGATACGCAGTATTTT. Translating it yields CASSQEDPTMGTDTQYF.

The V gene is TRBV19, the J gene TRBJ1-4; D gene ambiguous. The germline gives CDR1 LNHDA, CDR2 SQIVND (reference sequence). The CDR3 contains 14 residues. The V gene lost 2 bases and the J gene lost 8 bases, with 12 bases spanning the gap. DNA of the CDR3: TGTGCCAGTAGTATAAACCCGCGAGGCGAAAAACTGTTTTTT. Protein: CASSINPRGEKLFF. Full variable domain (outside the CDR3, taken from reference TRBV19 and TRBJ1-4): DGGITQSPKYLFRKEGQNVTLSCEQNLNHDAMYWYRQDPGQGLRLIYYSQIVNDFQKGDIAEGYSVSREKKESFPLTVTSAQKNPTAFYLCASSINPRGEKLFFGSGTQLSVL.

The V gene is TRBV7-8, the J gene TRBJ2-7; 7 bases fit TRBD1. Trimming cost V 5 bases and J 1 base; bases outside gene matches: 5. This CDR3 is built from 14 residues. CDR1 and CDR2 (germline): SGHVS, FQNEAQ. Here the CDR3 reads CASSGPGQSYEQYF. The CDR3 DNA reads TGTGCCAGCAGCGGACCGGGACAGTCCTACGAGCAGTACTTC. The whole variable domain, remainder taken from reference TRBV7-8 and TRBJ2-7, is GAGVSQSPRYKVAKRGQDVALRCDPISGHVSLFWYQQALGQGPEFLTYFQNEAQLDKSGLPSDRFFAERPEGSVSTLKIQRTQQEDSAVYLCASSGPGQSYEQYFGPGTRLTVT.

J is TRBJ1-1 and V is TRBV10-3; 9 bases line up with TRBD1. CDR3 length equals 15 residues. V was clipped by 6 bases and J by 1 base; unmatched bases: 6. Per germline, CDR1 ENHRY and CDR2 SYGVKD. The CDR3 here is CAISNGTGTNTEAFF. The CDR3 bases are TGTGCCATCAGCAACGGGACAGGGACGAACACTGAAGCTTTCTTT.

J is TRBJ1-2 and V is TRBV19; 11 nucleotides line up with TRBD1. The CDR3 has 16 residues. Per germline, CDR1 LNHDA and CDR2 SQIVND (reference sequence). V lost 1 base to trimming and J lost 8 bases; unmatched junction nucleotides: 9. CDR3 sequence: CASSIGTRDRGIGYTF. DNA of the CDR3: TGTGCCAGTAGTATAGGTACCCGGGACAGGGGGATCGGCTACACCTTC.

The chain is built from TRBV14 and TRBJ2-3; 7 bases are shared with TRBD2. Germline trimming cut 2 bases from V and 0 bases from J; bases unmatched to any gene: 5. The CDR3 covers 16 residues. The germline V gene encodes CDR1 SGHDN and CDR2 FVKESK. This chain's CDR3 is CASSQRGGGSTDTQYF. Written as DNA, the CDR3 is TGTGCCAGCAGCCAACGGGGCGGGGGAAGCACAGATACGCAGTATTTT.

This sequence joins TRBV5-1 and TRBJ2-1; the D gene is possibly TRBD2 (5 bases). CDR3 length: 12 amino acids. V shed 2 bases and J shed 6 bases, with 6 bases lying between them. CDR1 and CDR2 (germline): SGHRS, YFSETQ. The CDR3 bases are TGCGCCAGCAGCTTCCGGGGCAATGAGCAGTTCTTC. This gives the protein CASSFRGNEQFF.

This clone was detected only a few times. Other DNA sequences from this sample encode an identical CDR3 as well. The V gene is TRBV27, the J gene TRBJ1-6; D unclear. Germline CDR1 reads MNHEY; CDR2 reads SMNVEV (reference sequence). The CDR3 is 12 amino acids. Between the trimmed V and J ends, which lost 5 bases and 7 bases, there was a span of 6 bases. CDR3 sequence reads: CASSPLNSPLHF. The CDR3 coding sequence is TGTGCCAGCAGTCCTCTGAATTCACCCCTCCACTTT.

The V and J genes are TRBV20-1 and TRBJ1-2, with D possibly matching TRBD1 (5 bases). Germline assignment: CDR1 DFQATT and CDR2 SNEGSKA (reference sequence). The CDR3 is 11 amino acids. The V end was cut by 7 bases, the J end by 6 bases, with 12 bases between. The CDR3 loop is CSGGEADGYTF. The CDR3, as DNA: TGCAGTGGGGGGGAGGCGGATGGCTACACCTTC.

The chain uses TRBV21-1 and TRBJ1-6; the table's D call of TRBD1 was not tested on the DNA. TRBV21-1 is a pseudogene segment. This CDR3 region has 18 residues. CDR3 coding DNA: TGTGCCAGCAGCAAAGGAACAGGAGACAGGGTGGGAAATTCACCCCTCCACTTT. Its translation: CASSKGTGDRVGNSPLHF.

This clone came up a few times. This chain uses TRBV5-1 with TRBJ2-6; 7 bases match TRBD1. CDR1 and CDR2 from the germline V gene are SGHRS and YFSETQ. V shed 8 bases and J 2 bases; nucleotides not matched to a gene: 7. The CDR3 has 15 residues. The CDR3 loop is CASGTDQPGANVLTF. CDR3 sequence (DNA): TGCGCCAGTGGGACAGACCAACCTGGGGCCAACGTCCTGACTTTC.

DNA of the CDR3: TGTGCCAGCACTGCCTTGGGCAGGGGGCTGGGCTATGGCTACACCTTC. Its protein is CASTALGRGLGYGYTF. J is TRBJ1-2 and V is TRBV27; 8 nucleotides agree with TRBD1. Trimming removed 7 bases from V and 4 bases from J; junction bases left unmatched: 14. Germline loops: CDR1 MNHEY, CDR2 SMNVEV (reference sequence). The CDR3 is 16 amino acids.

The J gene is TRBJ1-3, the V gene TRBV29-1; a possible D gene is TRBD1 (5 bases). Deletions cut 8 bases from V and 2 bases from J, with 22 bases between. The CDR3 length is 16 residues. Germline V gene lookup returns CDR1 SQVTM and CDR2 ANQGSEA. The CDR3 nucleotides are TGCAGCTCCGCCCCGGGGGGGTGCGAAACTGGAAACACCATATATTTT. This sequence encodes CSSAPGGCETGNTIYF.

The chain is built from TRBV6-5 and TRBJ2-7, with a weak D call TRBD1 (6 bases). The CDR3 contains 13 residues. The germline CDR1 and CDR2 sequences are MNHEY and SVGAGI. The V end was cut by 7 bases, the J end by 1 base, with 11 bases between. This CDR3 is CASNQDRSYEQYV. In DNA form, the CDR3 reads TGTGCCAGCAACCAGGACAGATCCTACGAGCAGTACGTC.

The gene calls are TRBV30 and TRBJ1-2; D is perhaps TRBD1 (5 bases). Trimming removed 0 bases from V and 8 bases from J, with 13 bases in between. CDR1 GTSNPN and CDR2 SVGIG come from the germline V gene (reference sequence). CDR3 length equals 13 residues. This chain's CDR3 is CAWSVLQAGGYTF. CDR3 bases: TGTGCCTGGAGTGTTTTACAGGCGGGAGGCTACACCTTC.

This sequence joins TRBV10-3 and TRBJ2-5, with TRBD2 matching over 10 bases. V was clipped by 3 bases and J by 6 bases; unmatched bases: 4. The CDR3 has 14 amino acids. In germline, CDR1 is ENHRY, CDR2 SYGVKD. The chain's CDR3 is CAISDPGLAKTQYF. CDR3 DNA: TGTGCCATCAGTGACCCGGGACTAGCGAAGACCCAGTACTTC.